A single sample is the source of the 29 T cell receptor beta chains below, sequenced in a study of CD8+ T cells in alopecia areata. As for treatment: oral pan-JAK inhibitor, 5-10 mg twice daily. Reverse transcription of extracted RNA yielded cDNA, which provided the sequencing template. Only in-frame clones appear in the TCRdb table, and some are missing; sequencing was by immunoSEQ multiplex PCR. The top ten hold roughly an eighth of the sample, which has 120,000 to 150,000 clones, roughly nine tenths seen once. Sequenced material: CD8+ T cells sorted from blood, taken at week 4, from a patient treated with tofacitinib. These receptors originate from a human donor with alopecia areata.

A single count supports this clone. V is TRBV6-5 and J is TRBJ2-7, with 7 bases fitting TRBD1. This CDR3 spans 16 amino acids. CDR1 and CDR2 (germline): MNHEY, SVGAGI. Trimming at V came to 2 bases and at J to 5 bases, leaving 12 bases not matched to a gene. In nucleotides, the CDR3 is TGTGCCAGCAGTTACGCCCCCGGGACAGTGGCCCACGAGCAGTACTTC. Encoded protein: CASSYAPGTVAHEQYF.

The rearrangement links TRBV5-4 to TRBJ1-2; TRBD1 aligns across 9 bases. The germline CDR1 and CDR2 sequences are SGHNT and YYREEE (reference sequence). Unmatched junction bases numbered 3, after V lost 3 bases and J lost 6 bases. The CDR3 consists of 13 residues. The CDR3 nucleotides are TGTGCCAGCAGCTATACAGGGGGCGATGGCTACACCTTC. Encoded protein: CASSYTGGDGYTF.

This CDR3 reads CASSTSADRLNTGELFF. DNA for the CDR3: TGTGCCAGCAGCACGAGCGCGGACAGATTGAACACCGGGGAGCTGTTTTTT. V and J are TRBV9 and TRBJ2-2, with a weak D call TRBD1 (6 bases). V dropped 4 bases and J dropped 1 base, with 17 bases sitting between them. In germline, CDR1 is SGDLS, CDR2 YYNGEE. The CDR3 is 17 amino acids.

The chain is built from TRBV7-2 and TRBJ1-1, with a tentative D call TRBD1 (6 bases). Per the germline V gene, CDR1 is SGHTA and CDR2 is FQGNSA. CDR3 size: 14 residues. V dropped 7 bases and J dropped 4 bases, with 16 bases sitting between them. This CDR3 is CASTPQGSGTEAFF. CDR3 coding DNA: TGTGCCAGCACCCCGCAGGGGTCCGGCACTGAAGCTTTCTTT.

This sequence joins TRBV29-1 and TRBJ2-2; D is perhaps TRBD2 (6 bases). CDR3 length: 12 residues. Trimming took off 4 bases at V and 7 bases at J, with 10 bases between the two ends. Germline CDR1 and CDR2: SQVTM and ANQGSEA. DNA of the CDR3: TGCAGCGTTGTAATCGGGGGCGGGGAGCTGTTTTTT. This gives the protein CSVVIGGGELFF.

The genes are TRBV29-1 and TRBJ2-3, with D perhaps matching TRBD2 (5 bases). The germline V and J ends were trimmed by 7 bases and 2 bases, with 13 bases remaining between them. Germline V gene data show CDR1 as SQVTM and CDR2 as ANQGSEA. The CDR3 is made up of 13 amino acids. The CDR3, as DNA: TGCAGCGCCGAGGGCAGAAACACAGATACGCAGTATTTT. This gives the protein CSAEGRNTDTQYF.

This chain uses TRBV18 with TRBJ2-5; 7 positions match TRBD1. The V gene end was trimmed by 4 bases and the J gene end by 5 bases; junction bases not matched to a gene: 4. This CDR3 contains 13 residues. CDR1 and CDR2 from the germline V gene are KGHSH and LQKENI. The CDR3 here is CASSRDRDETQYF. CDR3 DNA: TGTGCCAGCTCACGAGACAGGGATGAGACCCAGTACTTC.

V gene TRBV7-9 combines with J gene TRBJ2-7, with 8 positions matching TRBD2. Trimming cost V 2 bases and J 4 bases; bases outside gene matches: 7. This CDR3 region has 15 residues. Germline-derived CDR1 and CDR2 are SEHNR and FQNEAQ (reference sequence). The CDR3 reads CASSLTSGGTYEQYF. The CDR3 nucleotides are TGTGCCAGCAGCTTAACCAGCGGGGGTACGTACGAGCAGTACTTC.

This clone was observed once. The CDR3 DNA is TGTGCCTGGGAGCGGGAAAACTCCTACAATGAGCAGTTCTTC. It translates to CAWERENSYNEQFF. The genes are TRBV30 and TRBJ2-1, with 7 bases lining up with TRBD2. The CDR3 is 14 amino acids. Per the germline V gene, CDR1 is GTSNPN and CDR2 is SVGIG (reference sequence). V was pared by 5 bases and J by 0 bases, with 4 bases of the junction left unmatched.

This clone was detected only once. This rearrangement joins TRBV5-1 to TRBJ2-7; TRBD1 is a possible D gene (6 bases). V was shortened by 4 bases and J by 2 bases, with 10 bases between the two germline ends. The CDR3 sequence is 13 residues long. Germline V gene lookup returns CDR1 SGHRS and CDR2 YFSETQ. The CDR3 DNA reads TGCGCCAGCAGCCTCAGGGGCCCCTACGAGCAGTACTTC. Translating it yields CASSLRGPYEQYF.

The chain couples TRBV7-9 to TRBJ2-7, with D tentatively TRBD2 (6 bases). V lost 5 bases, J lost 3 bases, and 20 bases lay in between. This CDR3 comprises 16 residues. Germline V gives CDR1 SEHNR, CDR2 FQNEAQ (reference sequence). Here the CDR3 reads CASSTIGGNRGYEQYF. The CDR3 DNA sequence: TGTGCCAGCAGCACGATTGGCGGGAATAGAGGCTACGAGCAGTACTTC. The entire variable domain, with the rest obtained from reference TRBV7-9 and TRBJ2-7, is as follows: DTGVSQNPRHKITKRGQNVTFRCDPISEHNRLYWYRQTLGQGPEFLTYFQNEAQLEKSRLLSDRFSAERPKGSFSTLEIQRTEQGDSAMYLCASSTIGGNRGYEQYFGPGTRLTVT.

This clone has just one count. The V and J genes are TRBV30 and TRBJ1-2; TRBD1 aligns across 8 bases. Per the germline V gene, CDR1 is GTSNPN and CDR2 is SVGIG (reference sequence). The CDR3 extends over 16 amino acids. The V segment lost 1 base and the J segment 4 bases; nucleotides outside the gene matches: 11. CDR3 loop: CAWSDITGQDPYGYTF. Here the CDR3 DNA reads TGTGCCTGGAGTGATATTACGGGACAGGACCCCTATGGCTACACCTTC.

This chain joins TRBV10-3 and TRBJ2-1; no firm D call. The ends were cut back, 2 bases at V and 8 bases at J, with 7 bases in the middle. The CDR3 totals 12 residues. From germline, CDR1 is ENHRY and CDR2 SYGVKD. This chain's CDR3 is CAISEGFDEQFF. The CDR3 DNA sequence: TGTGCCATCAGTGAGGGATTCGATGAGCAGTTCTTC.

The chain carries TRBV4-1 and TRBJ2-2; D gene unclear. The CDR3 has 16 amino acids. Germline CDR1 and CDR2: MGHRA and YSYEKL. V was pared by 0 bases and J by 0 bases, with 8 bases between. CDR3 amino acids: CASSQDLEPNTGELFF. CDR3 DNA sequence: TGCGCCAGCAGCCAAGATCTAGAGCCGAACACCGGGGAGCTGTTTTTT.

The chain joins TRBV2 to TRBJ2-1; D unresolved. Between the trimmed V and J ends, which lost 1 base and 8 bases, there was a span of 3 bases. The germline V gene encodes CDR1 SNHLY and CDR2 FYNNEI. The CDR3 is made up of 11 amino acids. As DNA, the CDR3 is TGTGCCAGCAGTGAAGGCCATGAGCAGTTCTTC. It yields the protein CASSEGHEQFF.

The V gene is TRBV9, the J gene TRBJ2-2, with 10 bases lining up with TRBD1. The germline CDR1 and CDR2 sequences are SGDLS and YYNGEE. Losses at the gene ends were 3 bases for V and 3 bases for J; bases not matched to a gene: 5. The CDR3 contains 16 residues. CDR3 nucleotide sequence: TGTGCCAGCAGCGACCGGGACAGGGGTCACACCGGGGAGCTGTTTTTT. It codes for CASSDRDRGHTGELFF.

This clone showed up just once. The CDR3 coding sequence is TGTGCCAGCAGCGTAGCCGGGAGTAATGTCTATGAGCAGTTCTTC. Its translation is CASSVAGSNVYEQFF. This chain connects TRBV9 to TRBJ2-1, with D maybe TRBD2 (6 bases). Germline V gene lookup returns CDR1 SGDLS and CDR2 YYNGEE. The V gene lost 0 bases and the J gene lost 8 bases, with 15 bases spanning the gap. The CDR3 sequence is 15 residues long.

The chain combines TRBV9 with TRBJ2-4; D possibly matches TRBD1 or TRBD2 (6 bases each). V was shortened by 3 bases and J by 6 bases, with 16 bases between the two germline ends. CDR1 SGDLS and CDR2 YYNGEE come from the germline V gene. This CDR3 spans 15 amino acids. CDR3 protein: CASSARGVNGNIQYF. CDR3 sequence (DNA): TGTGCCAGCAGCGCTAGGGGGGTAAACGGAAACATTCAGTACTTC.

On this clone itself: The same CDR3 can be traced to other DNA sequences in this sample. This chain joins TRBV7-9 and TRBJ1-5; 7 bases fit TRBD1. V dropped 5 bases and J dropped 7; count of bases not matched to a gene: 2. CDR3 length: 12 amino acids. The germline gives CDR1 SEHNR, CDR2 FQNEAQ (reference sequence). CDR3 coding DNA: TGTGCCAGCAGCCCAGGGGGACAGCCCCAGCATTTT. It specifies CASSPGGQPQHF.

This clone was counted a single time. The gene calls are TRBV30 and TRBJ1-5; D might be TRBD1 (6 bases). This CDR3 comprises 13 residues. Germline loops: CDR1 GTSNPN, CDR2 SVGIG (reference sequence). Between the trimmed V and J ends, which lost 6 bases and 7 bases, there was a span of 16 bases. The CDR3 region has the DNA TGTGCCTGTCGGGGCCCAGGGGAACAGCCCCAGCATTTT. Translation: CACRGPGEQPQHF.

This rearrangement joins TRBV5-1 to TRBJ1-1; TRBD1 aligns across 10 bases. This CDR3 contains 15 residues. The germline V gene encodes CDR1 SGHRS and CDR2 YFSETQ. V lost 4 bases to trimming and J lost 4 bases; unmatched junction nucleotides: 7. CDR3 DNA: TGCGCCAGCAGCCTAGCGACAGGGGGCGGCACTGAAGCTTTCTTT. Protein sequence: CASSLATGGGTEAFF.

This sequence joins TRBV27 and TRBJ2-7, with 8 bases aligning to TRBD2. The CDR3 runs 14 residues. Trimming at V came to 6 bases and at J to 5 bases, leaving 9 bases not matched to a gene. Germline loops: CDR1 MNHEY, CDR2 SMNVEV (reference sequence). Here the CDR3 DNA reads TGTGCCAGCAGCCGGGGGGGACTCCTGGACGAGCAGTACTTC. This gives the protein CASSRGGLLDEQYF.

The chain has TRBV9 and TRBJ2-7; D gene unclear. The CDR3 runs 14 residues. V was pared by 2 bases and J by 3 bases, with 12 bases between. Germline V gene lookup returns CDR1 SGDLS and CDR2 YYNGEE. CDR3 in amino acids: CASSVASSDYEQYF. The CDR3 coding sequence is TGTGCCAGCAGCGTCGCCTCCTCGGACTACGAGCAGTACTTC.

The rearrangement uses TRBV2 and TRBJ2-5, with D unresolved. The CDR3 runs to 13 residues. Germline V CDR1 and CDR2: SNHLY, FYNNEI. Trimming removed 4 bases at V and 5 bases at J, with 11 bases between. In nucleotides, the CDR3 is TGTGCCAGCAGTGTGGCCTCAAGGGAGACCCAGTACTTC. Translated, it gives CASSVASRETQYF. Full variable domain (missing parts from reference TRBV2 and TRBJ2-5): EPEVTQTPSHQVTQMGQEVILRCVPISNHLYFYWYRQILGQKVEFLVSFYNNEISEKSEIFDDQFSVERPDGSNFTLKIRSTKLEDSAMYFCASSVASRETQYFGPGTRLLVL.

The J gene is TRBJ1-1, the V gene TRBV7-9; D possibly corresponds to TRBD1 (5 bases). This CDR3 comprises 14 residues. Trimming removed 6 bases from V and 6 bases from J, with 17 bases in between. The germline V gene encodes CDR1 SEHNR and CDR2 FQNEAQ (reference sequence). CDR3 protein: CASRSPEGIPEAFF. CDR3 nucleotide sequence: TGTGCCAGCAGAAGTCCCGAGGGGATCCCTGAAGCTTTCTTT.

The chain couples TRBV4-1 to TRBJ2-3, with TRBD2 identical over 12 bases. Germline-derived CDR1 and CDR2 are MGHRA and YSYEKL. There are 17 residues in the CDR3. With 3 bases clipped from V and 0 bases from J, the junction kept 4 bases outside the gene matches. DNA of the CDR3: TGCGCCAGCAGCCACTCCGGGACTAGCGGGAGCACAGATACGCAGTATTTT. It yields the protein CASSHSGTSGSTDTQYF.

The gene calls are TRBV4-1 and TRBJ2-2; unclear D gene. Germline values: CDR1 MGHRA, CDR2 YSYEKL. V lost 0 bases and J 1 base, leaving 6 bases between the germline ends. The CDR3 is 15 residues long. The CDR3 DNA reads as TGCGCCAGCAGCCAAGAAGGCCAGAACACCGGGGAGCTGTTTTTT. Protein sequence: CASSQEGQNTGELFF.

Details on this clone: At one end the junction does not follow the germline gene, possibly because of a read error. This chain joins TRBV7-7 and TRBJ2-5, with 7 positions matching TRBD2. This CDR3 comprises 13 residues. Germline V gene lookup returns CDR1 SSHAT and CDR2 FNYEAQ (reference sequence). CDR3 bases: TGTGCTAGCAGCCAGACGGGAGGAGAGACCCAGTACTTC. The encoded protein is CASSQTGGETQYF.

The chain recombines TRBV7-9 with TRBJ2-5; no clear D gene. The CDR3 spans 15 residues. CDR1 is SEHNR, CDR2 FQNEAQ, per germline (reference sequence). The V end lost 4 bases, the J end lost 5 bases, and 17 bases lay between the germline ends. CDR3 sequence (DNA): TGTGCCAGCAGCTCCCCCCTGACGAGTCGGGAGACCCAGTACTTC. Protein: CASSSPLTSRETQYF.